The 5 T cell receptor beta chains below were found in one sample sequenced in a study of T cell responses to AZD1222 COVID-19 vaccine. The method was immunoSEQ multiplex PCR; TCRdb's version includes in-frame clones alone and lacks a portion of them. The data hold about 120,000 clones, with under 90% observed a single time. The sample in question was peripheral blood, obtained on day 0 of AZD1222 vaccination. The receptors derive from an adult in good health.

Here the CDR3 reads CASSFPDRGFGNEKLFF. CDR3 sequence (DNA): TGTGCCAGCAGCTTCCCGGACAGGGGATTCGGTAATGAAAAACTGTTTTTT. The rearrangement links TRBV5-8 to TRBJ1-4, with 9 bases aligning to TRBD1. There are 17 residues in the CDR3. The germline V gene has CDR1 SGHTS and CDR2 YDEGEE. J was trimmed by 4 bases and V by 2 bases; bases with no gene match: 9.

The rearrangement joins TRBV15 to TRBJ1-2, with D possibly matching TRBD1 (5 bases). Germline V lookup: CDR1 LNHNV, CDR2 YYDKDF (reference sequence). V lost 1 base and J 6 bases, leaving 12 bases between the germline ends. The CDR3 runs 14 residues. This CDR3 is CATSRGGGKDGYTF. The CDR3 region has the DNA TGTGCCACCAGCAGAGGGGGCGGAAAGGATGGCTACACCTTC.

The V call is TRBV4-3, the J call TRBJ1-2, with 7 bases fitting TRBD1. This CDR3 region has 15 residues. Germline CDR1 and CDR2: LGHNA and YSLEER. V trimming: 3 bases; J trimming: 3 bases; junction bases outside the gene matches: 7. The CDR3 sequence: CASSQGTAAYYGYTF. The CDR3 DNA reads TGCGCCAGCAGCCAGGGGACAGCGGCCTACTATGGCTACACCTTC.

V and J are TRBV4-3 and TRBJ2-7, with unresolved D. Germline assignment: CDR1 LGHNA and CDR2 YSLEER. The CDR3 covers 16 residues. V lost 1 base to trimming and J lost 2 bases, with 15 bases between them. In DNA, the CDR3 is TGCGCCAGCAGCCAAGTTTGGTCGAAAGAGACCTACGAGCAGTACTTC. It yields the protein CASSQVWSKETYEQYF.

The rearrangement uses TRBV30 and TRBJ2-1; D might be TRBD2 (5 bases). The V and J ends lost 0 bases and 7 bases respectively, with 16 bases between them. There are 15 residues in the CDR3. Germline V CDR1 and CDR2: GTSNPN, SVGIG (reference sequence). The chain's CDR3 is CAWSVLGVGKNEQFF. The CDR3 coding sequence is TGTGCCTGGAGTGTACTAGGCGTAGGAAAGAATGAGCAGTTCTTC.